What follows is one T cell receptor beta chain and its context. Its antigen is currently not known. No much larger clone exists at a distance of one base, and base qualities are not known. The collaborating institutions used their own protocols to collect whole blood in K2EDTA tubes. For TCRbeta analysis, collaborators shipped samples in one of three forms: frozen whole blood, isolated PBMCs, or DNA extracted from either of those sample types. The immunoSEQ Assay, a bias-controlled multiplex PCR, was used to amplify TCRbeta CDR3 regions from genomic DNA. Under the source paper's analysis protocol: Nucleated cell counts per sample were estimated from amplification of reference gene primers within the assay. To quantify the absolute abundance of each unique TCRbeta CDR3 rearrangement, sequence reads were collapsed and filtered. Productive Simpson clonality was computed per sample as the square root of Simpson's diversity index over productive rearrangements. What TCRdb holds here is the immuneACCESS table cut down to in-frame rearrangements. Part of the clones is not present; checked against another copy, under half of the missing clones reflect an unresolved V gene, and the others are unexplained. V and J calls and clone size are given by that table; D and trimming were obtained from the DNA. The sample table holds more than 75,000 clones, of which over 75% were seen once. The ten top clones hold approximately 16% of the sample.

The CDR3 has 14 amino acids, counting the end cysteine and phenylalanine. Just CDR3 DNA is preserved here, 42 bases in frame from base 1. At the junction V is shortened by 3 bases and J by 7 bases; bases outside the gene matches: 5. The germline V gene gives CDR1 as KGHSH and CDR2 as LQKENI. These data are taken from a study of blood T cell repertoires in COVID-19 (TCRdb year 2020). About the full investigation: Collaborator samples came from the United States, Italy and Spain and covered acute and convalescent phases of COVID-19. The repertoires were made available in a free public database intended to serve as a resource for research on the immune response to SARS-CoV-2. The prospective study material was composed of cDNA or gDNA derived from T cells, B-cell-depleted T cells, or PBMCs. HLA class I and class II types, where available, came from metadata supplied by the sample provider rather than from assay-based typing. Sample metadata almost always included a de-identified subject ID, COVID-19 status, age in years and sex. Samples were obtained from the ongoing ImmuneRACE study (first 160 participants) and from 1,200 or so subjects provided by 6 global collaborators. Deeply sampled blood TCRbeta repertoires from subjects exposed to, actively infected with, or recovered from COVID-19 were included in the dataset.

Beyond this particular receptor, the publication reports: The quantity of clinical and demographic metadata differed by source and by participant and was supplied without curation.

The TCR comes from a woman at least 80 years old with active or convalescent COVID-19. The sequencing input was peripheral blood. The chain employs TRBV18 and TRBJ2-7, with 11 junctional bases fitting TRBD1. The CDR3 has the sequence CASSPSGTGGEQYF. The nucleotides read TGTGCCAGCTCACCCTCCGGGACAGGGGGGGAGCAGTACTTC.